This passage covers 5 T cell receptor beta chains from one sample sequenced in a study of shared clonotypes between healthy human individuals. Data came from immunoSEQ multiplex PCR; TCRdb stores just in-frame clones and leaves some out. Of under 750,000 clones in the sample, around 70% were seen once. The sequenced sample was memory CD4+ T cells sorted from blood. Subset meaning: CD45RA-negative fraction. These receptors originate from a woman aged 25-40 years in good health.

The rearrangement links TRBV30 to TRBJ1-1, with D hard to call. The germline V and J ends were trimmed by 8 bases and 0 bases, with 13 bases remaining between them. From germline, CDR1 is GTSNPN and CDR2 SVGIG (reference sequence). The CDR3 loop spans 13 amino acids. The CDR3 loop is CAAGPLMNTEAFF. The CDR3 nucleotides read TGTGCCGCCGGACCGCTAATGAACACTGAAGCTTTCTTT.

CDR3 in amino acids: CASSLGFGGREGNTIYF. The CDR3 region has the DNA TGTGCCAGCAGCTTGGGTTTCGGGGGGCGAGAGGGAAACACCATATATTTT. V is TRBV5-5 and J is TRBJ1-3; D is perhaps TRBD1 (6 bases). The CDR3 extends over 17 amino acids. The germline V gene encodes CDR1 SGHKS and CDR2 YYEKEE (reference sequence). Trimming took off 0 bases at V and 4 bases at J, with 17 bases between the two ends.

This clone was seen more than once but under ten times. The rearrangement joins TRBV30 to TRBJ2-1, with 11 bases aligning to TRBD2. Germline values: CDR1 GTSNPN, CDR2 SVGIG (reference sequence). The V and J ends lost 2 bases and 5 bases, in that order; junction bases with no gene match: 5. The CDR3 totals 15 residues. CDR3 DNA: TGTGCCTGGAGTCAAAAGGGACTAGCGGACAATGAGCAGTTCTTC. This gives the protein CAWSQKGLADNEQFF.

The chain couples TRBV5-1 to TRBJ2-3; no firm D call. CDR3 length: 17 residues. CDR1 SGHRS and CDR2 YFSETQ come from the germline V gene. The V end was cut by 3 bases, the J end by 2 bases, with 19 bases between. The CDR3 bases are TGCGCCAGCAGCTCTGGGGTAGTGTTCAGTTTCACAGATACGCAGTATTTT. This codes for CASSSGVVFSFTDTQYF.

In its sample, this clone was seen a few times. V gene TRBV7-9 combines with J gene TRBJ2-2, with 9 bases aligning to TRBD2. The CDR3 is 19 residues long. V shed 4 bases and J 0 bases; nucleotides not matched to a gene: 12. Germline V gives CDR1 SEHNR, CDR2 FQNEAQ (reference sequence). CDR3 nucleotide sequence: TGTGCCAGCAGCTGGAGACTAGCGGTACTCCAAACGAACACCGGGGAGCTGTTTTTT. Its protein is CASSWRLAVLQTNTGELFF.